These T cell receptor beta chains were read from a single sample in a study of regulatory dendritic cells for organ transplantation. Sequenced by immunoSEQ multiplex PCR; TCRdb stores in-frame clones only, minus some. The data contain some 40,000 clones, 75% to 95% of them singletons. Sequenced material: naive CD8+ T cells from blood. These receptors all come from a human donor in good health. Both conserved end residues are trimmed from each CDR3. Only part of the rows carry a size: once, few, many, or a class if the clone is expanded.

clone size	V gene	CDR3 protein
once	TRBV28	ATQTQGIGLF
.	TRBV4-1	ASSYRTSGLTDTQY
.	TRBV7-6	ASSLAPYQETQY
.	TRBV30	AWSVGQGPTEAF
.	TRBV4-3	ASSSGTAGANVLT
.	TRBV28	ASSLVNLAGWTEAF
.	TRBV28	ASSLLEKTEAF
.	TRBV7-2	ASSFSYMAGWDPYEQY
.	TRBV25-1	ASSDLAGQETQY
.	TRBV7-9	ASSLLVKGSEETQY
once	TRBV4-1	ASSQYIGERSSYEQY
.	TRBV25-1	ASSDPPYRNQETQY
.	TRBV7-6	ASSLSSSYEQY
.	TRBV7-2	ASSLDPFEQY
.	TRBV5-4	ASSFLETSGGLTDTQY
.	TRBV7-9	ASSLPVAGARYEQF
.	TRBV6-5	ASFQGAVDGYT
.	TRBV4-3	ASSQDRAALNEQF
.	TRBV28	ASRGGDTEAF
once	TRBV27	ASSSSTNPAYEQY
.	TRBV6-6	ATAPSGAPSYEQY
.	TRBV30	AWSFRGDTGELF
.	TRBV7-9	ASVGIRTDTQY
.	TRBV4-2	ASSQGREDGYT
.	TRBV6-7	ASKNGGLAGGDHYEQY
once	TRBV4-2	ASSQGGAGNEQF
.	TRBV5-4	ASSSGLAGTYNEQF
.	TRBV27	ASSVAGPNNEQF
once	TRBV27	ASRSRDRVGEKLF
.	TRBV29-1	SATLGTGELF
.	TRBV4-1	ASSQDNRGDGYT
.	TRBV20-1	SAKAAYEQY
.	TRBV5-4	ASSLSVGEGRGDPDTQY
.	TRBV9	ASGRNTGELF
once	TRBV27	ASSPTGSSYEQY
.	TRBV7-9	ASRRQGSGYT
once	TRBV5-1	ASSLDDNYGYT
once	TRBV5-1	ASSFRGRGMNTEAF
.	TRBV19	ASSHGQGARNEQF
.	TRBV28	ASSLNQASYEQY
.	TRBV4-1	ASSPATSGVAKNIQY
.	TRBV27	ASSSDRDAYGYT
.	TRBV5-5	ASSRSGVYT
.	TRBV5-1	ASSFTSSGANVLT
.	TRBV7-9	ASSPSGTGPYEQY
.	TRBV14	ASSPLAGGRYTGELF
.	TRBV15	ATSRVDRSSGQETQY
.	TRBV6-5	ASSYRAGRWNEQF
.	TRBV28	ASSLVRGAYEQY
.	TRBV9	ASSVGPATYNEQF
.	TRBV19	ASRHPHDSPDTQY
.	TRBV27	ASSVALGPGELF
.	TRBV7-6	ASSLIGGSGREQY
.	TRBV9	ASSDRSETGELF